This TCR beta chain was retrieved from a study of identical twins. This clonotype was counted a few times. CDR3 length equals 15 residues. Trimming cost V 5 bases and J 1 base, with 12 bases left between them. Germline CDR1 is MNHEY and CDR2 is SMNVEV (reference sequence). TCRdb re-analysed the 5' RACE reads in MiXCR, keeping a single row per CDR3 protein. The data hold around 690,000 distinct CDR3 sequences, with approximately 21% observed a single time. This same sample was also taken into another study, of T cells expressing NK-cell markers.

The source is a woman aged 18-30 years in good health. The specimen sequenced was PBMCs. V is TRBV27 and J is TRBJ2-4; D is ambiguous. The CDR3 is CASSTDRMAKNIQYF. The CDR3 region has the DNA TGTGCCAGCAGTACAGATAGGATGGCCAAAAACATTCAGTACTTC.